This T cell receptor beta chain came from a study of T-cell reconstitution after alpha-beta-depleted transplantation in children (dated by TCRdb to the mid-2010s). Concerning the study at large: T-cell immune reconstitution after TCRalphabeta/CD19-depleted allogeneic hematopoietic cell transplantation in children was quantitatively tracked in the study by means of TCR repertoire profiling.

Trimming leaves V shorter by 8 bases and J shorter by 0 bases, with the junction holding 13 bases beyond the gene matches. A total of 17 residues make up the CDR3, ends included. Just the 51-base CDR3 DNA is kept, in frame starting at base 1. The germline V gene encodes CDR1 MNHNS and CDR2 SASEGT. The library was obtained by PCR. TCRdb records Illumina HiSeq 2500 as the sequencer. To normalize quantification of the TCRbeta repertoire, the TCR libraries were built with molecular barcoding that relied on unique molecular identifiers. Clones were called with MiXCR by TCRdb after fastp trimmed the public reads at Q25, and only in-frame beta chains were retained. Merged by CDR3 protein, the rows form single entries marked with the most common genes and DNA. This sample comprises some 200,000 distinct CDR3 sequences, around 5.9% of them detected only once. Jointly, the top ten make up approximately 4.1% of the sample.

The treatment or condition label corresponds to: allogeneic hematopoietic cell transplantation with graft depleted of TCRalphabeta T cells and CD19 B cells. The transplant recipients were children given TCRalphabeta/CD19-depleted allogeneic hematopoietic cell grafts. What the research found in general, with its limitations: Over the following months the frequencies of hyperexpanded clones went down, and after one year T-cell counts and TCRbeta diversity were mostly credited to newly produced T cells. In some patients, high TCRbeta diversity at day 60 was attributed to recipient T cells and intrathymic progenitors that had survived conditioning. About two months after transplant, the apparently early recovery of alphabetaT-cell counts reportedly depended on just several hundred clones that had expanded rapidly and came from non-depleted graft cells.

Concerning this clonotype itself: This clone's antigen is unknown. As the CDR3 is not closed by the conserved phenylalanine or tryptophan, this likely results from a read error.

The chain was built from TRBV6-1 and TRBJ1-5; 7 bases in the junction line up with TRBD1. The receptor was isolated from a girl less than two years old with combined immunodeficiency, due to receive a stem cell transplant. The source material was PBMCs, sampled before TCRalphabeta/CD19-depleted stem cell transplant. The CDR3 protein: CASLSGTDLYSNQPQHC. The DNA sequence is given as TGTGCCAGCCTGAGCGGGACAGACTTATATAGCAATCAGCCCCAGCATTGT.